This is a list of T cell receptor beta chains from one sample in a study of blood T cell repertoires in COVID-19. Clones were sequenced by immunoSEQ multiplex PCR, and TCRdb holds only the in-frame ones, with some missing. The table lists hundreds of thousands of clones, roughly nine tenths of them singletons, with 1% in the top ten. The specimen was PBMCs or T cells enriched from blood (not recorded which). The receptors come from a man in his late teens or twenties who had recovered from COVID-19. CDR3s include the opening cysteine and the closing phenylalanine or tryptophan. The order of the fields is V gene, clone size, D gene, J gene, CDR3 protein, CDR3 DNA. The D gene is left open where the match is weak. Clone size appears in some rows only: once, few, many, or a class for an expanded clone.

TRBV6-5	-	-	TRBJ1-1	CASSYIGRENTEAFF	TGTGCCAGCAGTTACATAGGCAGGGAGAACACTGAAGCTTTCTTT
TRBV7-9	-	-	TRBJ1-5	CASSPLTNSNQPQHF	TGTGCCAGCAGCCCCCTGACAAATAGCAATCAGCCCCAGCATTTT
TRBV2	-	-	TRBJ2-2	CASSTENTGELFF	TGTGCCAGCAGTACAGAGAACACCGGGGAGCTGTTTTTT
TRBV10-3	-	-	TRBJ1-4	CAISESSVEKLFF	TGTGCCATCAGTGAGTCCTCCGTTGAAAAACTGTTTTTT
TRBV6-2/TRBV6-3	-	TRBD1	TRBJ1-5	CASSRQGGQPQHF	TGTGCCAGCAGTCGACAGGGCGGTCAGCCCCAGCATTTT
TRBV5-1	-	TRBD1	TRBJ2-1	CASSLWGTGAVNEQFF	TGCGCCAGCAGCTTGTGGGGGACAGGGGCGGTCAATGAGCAGTTCTTC
TRBV9	-	TRBD1	TRBJ2-1	CASSQGGRVRNEQFF	TGTGCCAGCAGTCAAGGGGGCAGGGTGAGGAATGAGCAGTTCTTC
TRBV2	-	TRBD1	TRBJ1-2	CASNLQGAYNYGYTF	TGTGCCAGCAACTTACAGGGGGCTTATAACTATGGCTACACCTTC
TRBV5-6	-	TRBD1	TRBJ2-2	CASSADRGRRWTGELFF	TGTGCCAGCAGCGCGGACAGGGGGCGACGGTGGACCGGGGAGCTGTTTTTT
TRBV27	-	TRBD2	TRBJ2-5	CASSDSWSGGKETQYF	TGTGCCAGCAGTGACTCCTGGAGCGGGGGAAAAGAGACCCAGTACTTC
TRBV11-2	-	-	TRBJ2-5	CASSLGGKETQYF	TGTGCCAGCAGCTTGGGCGGGAAGGAGACCCAGTACTTC
TRBV5-1	-	TRBD1	TRBJ2-2	CASSIRTGYTGELFF	TGCGCCAGCAGCATCCGGACAGGGTACACCGGGGAGCTGTTTTTT
TRBV9	-	-	TRBJ2-1	CASSAYSLRAVDEQFF	TGTGCCAGCAGCGCCTACAGCCTCCGAGCTGTGGATGAGCAGTTCTTC
TRBV10-2	once	TRBD2	TRBJ2-2	CASAFRTSLKNTGELFF	TGCGCCAGCGCATTTCGGACTAGTCTCAAGAACACCGGGGAGCTGTTTTTT
TRBV2	-	-	TRBJ2-2	CASQGLPSGTGELFF	TGTGCCAGCCAAGGTCTTCCCTCGGGAACCGGGGAGCTGTTTTTT
TRBV19	-	TRBD2	TRBJ2-3	CASRLAGLASSTDTQYF	TGTGCCAGTAGGTTAGCCGGACTAGCGAGTAGCACAGATACGCAGTATTTT
TRBV7-3	-	-	TRBJ2-5	CASSPGDGGRQETQYF	TGTGCCAGCAGCCCCGGGGATGGCGGCAGACAAGAGACCCAGTACTTC
TRBV19	-	TRBD2	TRBJ2-2	CASSGAPLAANTGELFF	TGTGCCAGTAGTGGTGCCCCACTAGCGGCAAACACCGGGGAGCTGTTTTTT
TRBV9	-	-	TRBJ2-1	CASSVLTYNEQFF	TGTGCCAGCAGCGTACTGACATACAATGAGCAGTTCTTC
TRBV6-5	once	-	TRBJ2-3	CASSRGLTDTQYF	TGTGCCAGCAGTAGGGGCCTCACAGATACGCAGTATTTT
TRBV19	-	-	TRBJ1-1	CASSMEGGRSTEAFF	TGTGCCAGTAGTATGGAGGGGGGGCGATCGACTGAAGCTTTCTTT
TRBV27	-	-	TRBJ2-3	CASSPRQLSTDTQYF	TGTGCCAGCAGTCCCAGACAGCTTAGCACAGATACGCAGTATTTT
TRBV3-1/TRBV3-2	-	-	TRBJ2-1	CASSPDSKIGPDNEQFF	TGTGCCAGCAGCCCCGACTCTAAAATCGGCCCGGACAATGAGCAGTTCTTC
TRBV2	-	TRBD1	TRBJ1-1	CASKHRGLPEAFF	TGTGCCAGCAAACACAGGGGTTTACCTGAAGCTTTCTTT
TRBV2	-	TRBD1	TRBJ1-6	CASRLGTGDNNSPLHF	TGTGCCAGCAGGCTAGGGACAGGAGACAATAATTCACCCCTCCACTTT
TRBV9	-	TRBD1	TRBJ2-7	CASSVTGQYYEQYF	TGTGCCAGCAGCGTGACAGGGCAGTACTACGAGCAGTACTTC
TRBV30	-	-	TRBJ2-1	CAWSSFSYNEQFF	TGTGCCTGGAGTAGCTTTAGTTACAATGAGCAGTTCTTC
TRBV28	-	-	TRBJ1-5	CASTPGSRDQPQHF	TGTGCCAGCACTCCCGGCTCCAGGGATCAGCCCCAGCATTTT
TRBV14	-	-	TRBJ1-1	CASSQFRGGKSTEAFF	TGTGCCAGCAGCCAATTCAGAGGAGGGAAAAGCACTGAAGCTTTCTTT
TRBV9	-	-	TRBJ1-4	CASSPRGVINEKLFF	TGTGCCAGCAGCCCCCGGGGAGTCATTAATGAAAAACTGTTTTTT
TRBV19	-	TRBD1	TRBJ2-3	CASTLTGVTDTQYF	TGTGCCAGTACCCTGACAGGGGTCACAGATACGCAGTATTTT
TRBV11-2	-	TRBD1	TRBJ2-2	CASRSLYRGYTGELFF	TGTGCCAGCAGGTCGCTATACAGGGGGTACACCGGGGAGCTGTTTTTT
TRBV30	-	-	TRBJ2-2	CAWSLGSGNTGELFF	TGTGCCTGGAGTTTGGGTAGCGGGAACACCGGGGAGCTGTTTTTT
TRBV19	-	-	TRBJ1-2	CATRTPEGTAEANYGYTF	TGTGCCACTAGAACTCCGGAGGGGACTGCGGAGGCTAACTATGGCTACACCTTC
TRBV9	-	TRBD2	TRBJ2-1	CASSVSGTRGYNEQFF	TGTGCCAGCAGCGTCTCCGGGACTAGGGGGTACAATGAGCAGTTCTTC
TRBV19	-	TRBD1	TRBJ2-7	CASSTGQGTYEQYF	TGTGCCAGTAGTACTGGACAGGGGACCTACGAGCAGTACTTC
TRBV11-2	-	-	TRBJ1-6	CASSLDRNSPLHF	TGTGCCAGCAGCTTAGACAGGAATTCACCCCTCCACTTT
TRBV6-5	-	TRBD2	TRBJ2-7	CASSSGTSLEQYF	TGTGCCAGCAGTTCTGGGACTAGCCTCGAGCAGTACTTC
TRBV6-5	-	-	TRBJ2-7	CASRIAASYEQYF	TGTGCCAGCAGGATAGCGGCCTCCTACGAGCAGTACTTC
TRBV28	-	TRBD1	TRBJ1-2	CASSDGTGMRGYTF	TGTGCCAGCAGCGACGGGACAGGGATGAGGGGCTACACCTTC
TRBV7-2	-	TRBD1	TRBJ2-1	CASSLAGQGVYNEQFF	TGTGCCAGCAGCTTAGCGGGACAGGGGGTCTACAATGAGCAGTTCTTC
TRBV7-2	-	-	TRBJ1-1	CASTPSGALNTEAFF	TGTGCCAGCACACCTTCGGGAGCTTTGAACACTGAAGCTTTCTTT
TRBV28	once	-	TRBJ1-2	CASSLYREGFYGYTF	TGTGCCAGCAGTTTATATAGGGAGGGGTTCTATGGCTACACCTTC
TRBV4-3	-	-	TRBJ2-1	CASSQGQEQFF	TGCGCCAGCAGCCAAGGGCAAGAGCAGTTCTTC
TRBV7-9	-	TRBD2	TRBJ2-1	CASSLGIAGVRYNEQFF	TGTGCCAGCAGCTTAGGGATAGCGGGGGTGCGGTACAATGAGCAGTTCTTC
TRBV28	-	-	TRBJ2-1	CASSPGLSPLEFF	TGTGCCAGCAGCCCCGGACTATCCCCCCTTGAGTTCTTC
TRBV20-1	-	-	TRBJ1-1	CSAREQVEAFF	TGCAGTGCTAGAGAACAGGTCGAAGCTTTCTTT
TRBV9	-	TRBD2	TRBJ2-7	CASSVGWGGPYEQYF	TGTGCCAGCAGCGTAGGTTGGGGGGGACCCTACGAGCAGTACTTC
TRBV24-1	-	TRBD1	TRBJ1-1	CATSDTRTGDTEAFF	TGTGCCACCAGTGATACGAGGACAGGGGACACTGAAGCTTTCTTT
TRBV7-8	-	-	TRBJ1-1	CASSLASSGGTEAFF	TGTGCCAGCAGCTTAGCGTCATCCGGGGGGACTGAAGCTTTCTTT
TRBV5-8	-	TRBD2	TRBJ2-7	CASSLVVLAGDEQYF	TGTGCCAGCAGCTTGGTCGTACTAGCGGGAGACGAGCAGTACTTC
TRBV10-3	-	TRBD2	TRBJ2-3	CATLAGGEDTQYF	TGTGCCACACTAGCGGGGGGGGAAGATACGCAGTATTTT
TRBV12-3/TRBV12-4	-	-	TRBJ2-5	CASTTGRETQYF	TGTGCCAGCACCACAGGCCGAGAGACCCAGTACTTC
TRBV7-2	-	TRBD2	TRBJ2-7	CASSLTSGGSSYEQYF	TGTGCCAGCAGCCTGACTAGCGGGGGGAGCTCCTACGAGCAGTACTTC
TRBV7-9	-	TRBD2	TRBJ2-2	CATSSTSGGAVGELFF	TGTGCCACCTCGTCGACTAGCGGGGGGGCTGTCGGGGAGCTGTTTTTT